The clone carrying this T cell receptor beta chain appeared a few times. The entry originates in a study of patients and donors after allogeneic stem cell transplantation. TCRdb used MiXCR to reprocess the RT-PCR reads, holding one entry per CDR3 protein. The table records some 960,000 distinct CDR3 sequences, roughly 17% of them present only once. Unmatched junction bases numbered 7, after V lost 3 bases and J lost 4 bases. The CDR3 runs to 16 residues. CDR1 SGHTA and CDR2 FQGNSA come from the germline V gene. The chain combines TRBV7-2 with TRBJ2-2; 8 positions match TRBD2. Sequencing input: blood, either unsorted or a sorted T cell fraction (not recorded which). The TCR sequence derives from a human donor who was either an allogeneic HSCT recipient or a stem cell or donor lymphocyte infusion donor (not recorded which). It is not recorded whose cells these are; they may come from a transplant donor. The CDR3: CASSFFSGDLTGELFF. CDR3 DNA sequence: TGTGCCAGCAGCTTCTTTAGCGGGGACCTCACCGGGGAGCTGTTTTTT. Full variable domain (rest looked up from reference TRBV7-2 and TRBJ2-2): GAGVSQSPSNKVTEKGKDVELRCDPISGHTALYWYRQSLGQGLEFLIYFQGNSAPDKSGLPSDRFSAERTGGSVSTLTIQRTQQEDSAVYLCASSFFSGDLTGELFFGEGSRLTVL.